The 21 T cell receptor beta chains presented below share a single source sample, sequenced in a study of blood T cell repertoires in COVID-19. Assay used: immunoSEQ multiplex PCR; TCRdb lists only in-frame clones, some missing. The sample lists about 350,000 clones, roughly nine tenths occurring once. The source material was peripheral blood. The receptors stem from a woman in her sixties with COVID-19, enrolled during active disease.

The CDR3 reads CATSVGGEGTDTQYF. In nucleotides, the CDR3 is TGTGCCACCAGTGTTGGGGGGGAGGGCACAGATACGCAGTATTTT. This chain connects TRBV24-1 to TRBJ2-3; 7 nucleotides match TRBD2. The CDR3 is 15 amino acids. Germline values: CDR1 KGHDR, CDR2 SFDVKD. Losses at the gene ends were 5 bases for V and 1 base for J; bases not matched to a gene: 5.

The CDR3 protein is CASSPGTGRVGKLFF. Here the CDR3 DNA reads TGCGCCAGCAGCCCGGGGACAGGGAGGGTGGGTAAACTGTTTTTT. The chain employs TRBV4-1 and TRBJ1-4; 9 bases match TRBD1. This CDR3 has 15 residues. J was trimmed by 11 bases and V by 4 bases; bases with no gene match: 11. The germline CDR1 and CDR2 sequences are MGHRA and YSYEKL.

The rearrangement links TRBV12-3 or TRBV12-4 to TRBJ1-4, with TRBD1 identical over 7 bases. V shed 1 base and J 10 bases; nucleotides not matched to a gene: 0. The CDR3 totals 12 residues. As DNA, the CDR3 is TGTGCCAGCAGTTTAGGACAGGGAAAACTGTTTTTT. This sequence encodes CASSLGQGKLFF.

The chain combines TRBV28 with TRBJ1-1; the match to TRBD1 covers 12 bases. Looked up from germline, CDR1 is MDHEN and CDR2 is SYDVKM. The CDR3 spans 16 residues. J lost 3 bases, V lost 7 bases, and 9 bases had no gene match. CDR3 sequence reads: CASIPGQGAEYTEAFF. Written as DNA, the CDR3 is TGTGCCAGCATACCGGGACAGGGGGCTGAATACACTGAAGCTTTCTTT.

The chain carries TRBV2 and TRBJ1-1; D is undetermined. Germline CDR1 reads SNHLY; CDR2 reads FYNNEI. The CDR3 is made up of 13 amino acids. V lost 3 bases to trimming and J lost 9 bases, with 14 bases between them. CDR3 in amino acids: CASSEGRTLQAFF. Written as DNA, the CDR3 is TGTGCCAGCAGTGAGGGGAGAACCCTTCAAGCTTTCTTT.

The chain links TRBV9 to TRBJ2-4, with D maybe TRBD2 (6 bases). The CDR3 covers 18 residues. V lost 4 bases and J 0 bases, leaving 20 bases between the germline ends. Looked up from germline, CDR1 is SGDLS and CDR2 is YYNGEE. CDR3 sequence reads: CASSQTSQRALAKNIQYF. The CDR3 DNA is TGTGCCAGCAGCCAAACATCCCAGCGGGCCCTAGCCAAAAACATTCAGTACTTC.

The V gene is TRBV28, the J gene TRBJ2-5; D remains ambiguous. Germline V gene data show CDR1 as MDHEN and CDR2 as SYDVKM. CDR3 length equals 13 residues. The V gene lost 4 bases and the J gene lost 5 bases, with 11 bases spanning the gap. The CDR3 sequence: CASSYQATETQYF. In nucleotides, the CDR3 is TGTGCCAGCAGTTATCAGGCAACGGAGACCCAGTACTTC.

V gene TRBV11-3 combines with J gene TRBJ2-1; no definite D call. Germline V gene data show CDR1 as SGHNT and CDR2 as YENEEA. The CDR3 covers 12 residues. Trimming pared 2 bases from V and 8 bases from J, leaving 7 bases between. The CDR3 sequence is CASSLTSDEQFF. The CDR3 DNA reads TGTGCCAGCAGCTTAACTTCCGATGAGCAGTTCTTC.

The gene calls are TRBV30 and TRBJ1-6; D gene ambiguous. Trimming pared 7 bases from V and 2 bases from J, leaving 12 bases between. The CDR3 runs 14 residues. From germline, CDR1 is GTSNPN and CDR2 SVGIG (reference sequence). The CDR3 nucleotides read TGTGCCTCCGTCAGGCAGACCTATAATTCACCCCTCCACTTT. Its translation is CASVRQTYNSPLHF. Complete variable domain (other parts from reference TRBV30 and TRBJ1-6): SQTIHQWPATLVQPVGSPLSLECTVEGTSNPNLYWYRQAAGRGLQLLFYSVGIGQISSEVPQNLSASRPQDRQFILSSKKLLLSDSGFYLCASVRQTYNSPLHFGNGTRLTVT.

The genes are TRBV2 and TRBJ1-4, with D maybe TRBD1 (6 bases). This CDR3 is 15 amino acids long. Germline V gene data show CDR1 as SNHLY and CDR2 as FYNNEI. Trimming removed 7 bases from V and 3 bases from J, with 15 bases in between. As DNA, the CDR3 is TGTGCCAGCACCTTACAGGGAGGGGCTAATGAAAAACTGTTTTTT. Amino acids: CASTLQGGANEKLFF. Together with reference TRBV2 and TRBJ1-4, the CDR3 gives the full variable domain: EPEVTQTPSHQVTQMGQEVILRCVPISNHLYFYWYRQILGQKVEFLVSFYNNEISEKSEIFDDQFSVERPDGSNFTLKIRSTKLEDSAMYFCASTLQGGANEKLFFGSGTQLSVL.

V and J are TRBV6-8 and TRBJ2-5, with 8 bases fitting TRBD1. CDR3 size: 15 residues. The germline CDR1 and CDR2 sequences are MNHGY and SAAAGT. J was trimmed by 4 bases and V by 6 bases; bases with no gene match: 10. CDR3 sequence reads: CASSPQGQGRETQYF. CDR3 coding DNA: TGTGCCAGCAGCCCCCAAGGACAGGGACGAGAGACCCAGTACTTC.

Here the CDR3 DNA reads TGTGCCAGCAGCTTACTGCGGGGGGGCATTTGGAATGAGCAGTTCTTC. This gives the protein CASSLLRGGIWNEQFF. The genes are TRBV5-8 and TRBJ2-1; 9 bases match TRBD2. V trimming: 2 bases; J trimming: 7 bases; junction bases outside the gene matches: 10. Germline V gives CDR1 SGHTS, CDR2 YDEGEE. This CDR3 has 16 residues.

V gene TRBV18 combines with J gene TRBJ2-7; D perhaps matches TRBD1 (5 bases). Trimming cost V 3 bases and J 6 bases, with 15 bases left between them. This CDR3 spans 14 amino acids. Per the germline V gene, CDR1 is KGHSH and CDR2 is LQKENI. The CDR3 protein is CASSPPPGFSEQYF. As DNA, the CDR3 is TGTGCCAGCTCACCCCCTCCAGGGTTCAGCGAGCAGTACTTC. The variable domain in full, with the rest retrieved from reference TRBV18 and TRBJ2-7, is NAGVMQNPRHLVRRRGQEARLRCSPMKGHSHVYWYRQLPEEGLKFMVYLQKENIIDESGMPKERFSAEFPKEGPSILRIQQVVRGDSAAYFCASSPPPGFSEQYFGPGTRLTVT.

The V gene is TRBV7-3, the J gene TRBJ2-4; TRBD2 aligns across 14 bases. Germline V lookup: CDR1 SGHTA, CDR2 FQGTGA. With 5 bases clipped from V and 3 bases from J, the junction kept 24 bases outside the gene matches. The CDR3 sequence is 23 residues long. Written as DNA, the CDR3 is TGTGCCAGCAGCATAAAAACCGGGACTAGCGGGGGTATGGAACGACTGGGCAAAAACATTCAGTACTTC. This codes for CASSIKTGTSGGMERLGKNIQYF.

The V gene is TRBV7-3, the J gene TRBJ1-6; 9 positions agree with TRBD1. The trim removed 5 bases at V and 9 bases at J, leaving 8 bases unmatched. The CDR3 has 15 amino acids. The V gene's germline CDR1 is SGHTA and CDR2 FQGTGA. CDR3 amino acids: CASSPQGAWASPLHF. CDR3 DNA: TGTGCCAGCAGCCCACAGGGGGCATGGGCTTCACCCCTCCACTTT.

This chain connects TRBV19 to TRBJ1-1; D not resolved. The CDR3 sequence is 11 residues long. Per germline, CDR1 LNHDA and CDR2 SQIVND (reference sequence). V was trimmed by 3 bases and J by 7 bases, leaving 6 bases between them. CDR3 region: CASSMYSEAFF. The CDR3 DNA reads as TGTGCCAGTAGTATGTACAGTGAAGCTTTCTTT. Drawing the rest from reference TRBV19 and TRBJ1-1, the complete variable domain is DGGITQSPKYLFRKEGQNVTLSCEQNLNHDAMYWYRQDPGQGLRLIYYSQIVNDFQKGDIAEGYSVSREKKESFPLTVTSAQKNPTAFYLCASSMYSEAFFGQGTRLTVV.

This clone was counted a single time. The gene calls are TRBV18 and TRBJ1-4, with D uncertain. V lost 0 bases and J 0 bases, leaving 5 bases between the germline ends. Germline values: CDR1 KGHSH, CDR2 LQKENI. The CDR3 is made up of 15 amino acids. CDR3 DNA sequence: TGTGCCAGCTCACCACCGACTGCAACTAATGAAAAACTGTTTTTT. It translates to CASSPPTATNEKLFF.

The table lists this clone with a count of one. The chain employs TRBV3-1 (or the pseudogene TRBV3-2) and TRBJ2-6; 8 bases agree with TRBD2. The germline V gene encodes CDR1 LGHDT and CDR2 YNNKEL (reference sequence). CDR3 length: 17 residues. Losses at the gene ends were 1 base for V and 4 bases for J; bases not matched to a gene: 6. CDR3 amino acids: CASSQAPGGSGANVLTF. CDR3 sequence (DNA): TGTGCCAGCAGCCAAGCCCCGGGGGGGTCCGGGGCCAACGTCCTGACTTTC.

The chain couples TRBV19 to TRBJ1-1, with D perhaps matching TRBD1 (6 bases). The CDR3 loop spans 14 amino acids. V was cut by 6 bases and J by 4 bases, with 15 bases left in between. The germline gives CDR1 LNHDA, CDR2 SQIVND (reference sequence). CDR3 in amino acids: CASRPGRGATEAFF. In DNA, the CDR3 is TGTGCCAGTAGGCCAGGGAGGGGGGCCACTGAAGCTTTCTTT. Variable domain in full (rest from reference TRBV19 and TRBJ1-1): DGGITQSPKYLFRKEGQNVTLSCEQNLNHDAMYWYRQDPGQGLRLIYYSQIVNDFQKGDIAEGYSVSREKKESFPLTVTSAQKNPTAFYLCASRPGRGATEAFFGQGTRLTVV.

The V gene is TRBV27, the J gene TRBJ1-2; TRBD1 aligns across 9 bases. The germline V gene has CDR1 MNHEY and CDR2 SMNVEV (reference sequence). The J segment lost 6 bases and the V segment lost 4 bases, leaving 15 bases of the junction unmatched. The CDR3 has 17 amino acids. CDR3 residues: CASSSYLAGTGIDGYTF. CDR3 in DNA: TGTGCCAGCAGTTCCTATTTAGCCGGGACAGGGATCGATGGCTACACCTTC.

This rearrangement joins TRBV6-5 to TRBJ1-4; the match to TRBD1 covers 7 bases. This CDR3 region has 15 residues. V trimming: 7 bases; J trimming: 8 bases; junction bases outside the gene matches: 13. Germline V gene lookup returns CDR1 MNHEY and CDR2 SVGAGI. The CDR3 region is CASKNGVGGWEKLFF. The CDR3 region has the DNA TGTGCCAGCAAAAACGGAGTAGGGGGCTGGGAAAAACTGTTTTTT.